The 10 T cell receptor beta chains below come from one sample, sequenced in a study of cytomegalovirus exposure and HLA in healthy donors. PCR was performed using 60 Vbeta and 13 Jbeta primers. The table came from immunoSEQ multiplex PCR; TCRdb's copy has only in-frame clones and leaves some out. Found here are about 91,000 clones, around 70% of them singletons; the top ten hold 1.2%. The material sequenced was PBMCs. The origin of the receptors is a female donor in good health and CMV-seronegative.

J is TRBJ2-4 and V is TRBV2; D ambiguous. The CDR3 totals 14 residues. Trimming stripped 1 base from V and 1 base from J, with 5 bases between. Germline CDR1 is SNHLY and CDR2 is FYNNEI. CDR3 residues: CASSEGQAKNIQYF. CDR3 nucleotide sequence: TGTGCCAGCAGTGAAGGGCAGGCCAAAAACATTCAGTACTTC.

The chain joins TRBV11-2 to TRBJ2-1; TRBD1 matches at 7 bases. J gave up 7 bases and V 0 bases, and 9 bases lay outside the gene matches. Per germline, CDR1 SGHAT and CDR2 FQNNGV. The CDR3 extends over 16 amino acids. This CDR3 is CASSLDGGTGANEQFF. The CDR3 nucleotides are TGTGCCAGCAGCTTAGATGGAGGTACAGGGGCGAATGAGCAGTTCTTC.

The rearrangement uses TRBV6-4 and TRBJ2-1; maybe TRBD2 (6 bases). The CDR3 runs 15 residues. Germline V gene lookup returns CDR1 MRHNA and CDR2 SNTAGT. The V gene lost 4 bases and the J gene lost 3 bases, with 13 bases spanning the gap. The CDR3 DNA reads TGTGCCAGCAGTGCCCGGCAGGGAGGCTACAATGAGCAGTTCTTC. Translated, it gives CASSARQGGYNEQFF.

DNA for the CDR3: TGTGCCAGCAGTACTCTAGCGGGGGGTTACGAGCAGTACTTC. Its translation: CASSTLAGGYEQYF. The V gene is TRBV28, the J gene TRBJ2-5; the match to TRBD2 covers 11 bases. The DNA matches TRBJ2-7 better at its end, which makes the J call doubtful. This CDR3 contains 14 residues. Germline lookup yields CDR1 MDHEN and CDR2 SYDVKM.

This sequence joins TRBV5-1 and TRBJ2-2; 7 nucleotides line up with TRBD2. The CDR3 consists of 15 residues. Germline-derived CDR1 and CDR2 are SGHRS and YFSETQ. V lost 0 bases, J lost 6 bases, and 5 bases stayed unmatched. CDR3 DNA: TGCGCCAGCAGCTTGGGTCCAGCGGGACCCGGGGAGCTGTTTTTT. Encoded protein: CASSLGPAGPGELFF. Filled out from reference TRBV5-1 and TRBJ2-2, the complete variable domain reads KAGVTQTPRYLIKTRGQQVTLSCSPISGHRSVSWYQQTPGQGLQFLFEYFSETQRNKGNFPGRFSGRQFSNSRSEMNVSTLELGDSALYLCASSLGPAGPGELFFGEGSRLTVL.

The CDR3 loop reads CASSQRGPGSYEQYF. The CDR3 DNA is TGCGCCAGCAGCCAAAGGGGGCCAGGCTCCTACGAGCAGTACTTC. The J gene is TRBJ2-7, the V gene TRBV4-3; TRBD1 agrees at 7 bases. The CDR3 is made up of 15 amino acids. With 2 bases clipped from V and 0 bases from J, the junction kept 4 bases outside the gene matches. Germline lookup yields CDR1 LGHNA and CDR2 YSLEER.

In DNA form, the CDR3 reads TGTGCCAGCAGCTTAGGGCAGGGGGCCCCAGAGACCCAGTACTTC. This encodes CASSLGQGAPETQYF. The rearrangement uses TRBV7-2 and TRBJ2-5, with 8 positions matching TRBD1. CDR1 is SGHTA and CDR2 is FQGNSA in the germline V gene. The CDR3 consists of 15 residues. V was pared by 1 base and J by 4 bases, with 5 bases of the junction left unmatched.

This clone has just one count. The genes are TRBV4-1 and TRBJ1-2; tentative D call: TRBD1 (6 bases). Per the germline V gene, CDR1 is MGHRA and CDR2 is YSYEKL. This CDR3 comprises 17 residues. The V end was cut by 1 base, the J end by 3 bases, with 18 bases between. Here the CDR3 DNA reads TGCGCCAGCAGCCAAGTTTGGGGCAGGGGACGTGACTATGGCTACACCTTC. It yields the protein CASSQVWGRGRDYGYTF.

V usage is TRBV28 and J usage is TRBJ2-5; D unclear. In germline, CDR1 is MDHEN, CDR2 SYDVKM. Deletions cut 6 bases from V and 4 bases from J, with 12 bases between. The CDR3 has 13 residues. The CDR3 sequence: CASRHPTPETQYF. The CDR3 DNA reads TGTGCCAGCAGACACCCAACGCCAGAGACCCAGTACTTC.

The CDR3 here is CASSLVGTGAGTEAFF. For the CDR3, the DNA is TGCGCCAGCAGCTTGGTTGGGACAGGGGCGGGGACTGAAGCTTTCTTT. The chain recombines TRBV5-1 with TRBJ1-1; the match to TRBD1 covers 10 bases. After removal of 0 bases from V and 5 bases from J, the junction contained 7 bases not matched to a gene. Per germline, CDR1 SGHRS and CDR2 YFSETQ. The CDR3 spans 16 residues.